This is a list of T cell receptor beta chains from one sample in a study of response to subunit inactivated influenza vaccine. TCRdb independently ran MiXCR on the RT-PCR reads; one entry per CDR3 protein. The sample lists around 170,000 distinct CDR3 sequences, around 10% occurring once. The sample here was CD8+ T cells sorted from PBMCs, taken roughly 24 months after vaccination. Every receptor here comes from a man aged 45-69 years who received an inactivated influenza vaccine. Each CDR3 is given with its conserved first and last residue. Each record gives: D gene, J gene, clone size, V gene, CDR3 DNA, CDR3 protein. The D gene is left open where the match is weak. Clone sizes are given selectively: once, few, many, or a class where the clone is expanded.

>TRBD1|TRBJ2-1|-|TRBV28
TGTGCCAGCAGGTCCGGACAGGGATTCTACAATGAGCAGTTCTTC
CASRSGQGFYNEQFF
>-|TRBJ2-2|-|TRBV6-5
TGTGCCAGCAGTTACTCGGAGGGGAACACCGGGGAGCTGTTTTTT
CASSYSEGNTGELFF
>-|TRBJ2-5|few|TRBV12-3/TRBV12-4
TGTGCCAGCAGTTTGGATAGGGGAAAGACCCAGTACTTC
CASSLDRGKTQYF
>-|TRBJ2-1|-|TRBV15
TGTGCCACCAGCAAGGAATTGAACAGGGACTATGAGCAGTTCTTC
CATSKELNRDYEQFF
>TRBD1|TRBJ2-7|-|TRBV7-6
TGTGCCAGCAGCTCGACAGGGGTCCACGAGCAGTACTTC
CASSSTGVHEQYF
>-|TRBJ2-3|many|TRBV29-1
TGCAGCGTTGAAATTGATTTCCGTCGGACAGATACGCAGTATTTT
CSVEIDFRRTDTQYF
>-|TRBJ2-3|-|TRBV6-6
TGTGCCAGCAGTTACACAGTCACAGATACGCAGTATTTT
CASSYTVTDTQYF
>-|TRBJ2-1|many|TRBV29-1
TGCAGCGTTGAACGGAGCTACAATGAGCAGTTCTTC
CSVERSYNEQFF
>-|TRBJ1-5|-|TRBV6-5
TGTGCCAGCAGTTCCACGACAGCCGATCAGCCCCAGCATTTT
CASSSTTADQPQHF
>-|TRBJ1-2|-|TRBV24-1
TGTGCCACCAGTGATTTGCGCGGTGGCTACACCTTC
CATSDLRGGYTF
>-|TRBJ1-1|-|TRBV6-1
TGTGCCAGCAGAGGGGCCCCGAACACTGAAGCTTTCTTT
CASRGAPNTEAFF
>TRBD2|TRBJ2-1|many|TRBV6-5
TGTGCCAGCAGTTCGGGACTAGCGGGAATAAATGAGCAGTTCTTC
CASSSGLAGINEQFF
>TRBD1|TRBJ1-4|-|TRBV25-1
TGTGCCAGCAGTGAATGGGGGACAGGGGCGTGGGTAACTAATGAAAAACTGTTTTTT
CASSEWGTGAWVTNEKLFF
>TRBD1|TRBJ2-7|-|TRBV29-1
TGCAGCGTAACGACAGGGTCTCGGTACGAGCAGTACTTC
CSVTTGSRYEQYF
>TRBD2|TRBJ2-5|few|TRBV20-1
TGCAGTGCTAGAGATGGGGGCGGGAGGCCCCCAGAGACCCAGTACTTC
CSARDGGGRPPETQYF
>-|TRBJ2-3|many|TRBV9
TGTGCCAGCAGCGCAGCGGGCCCTCGCACAGATACGCAGTATTTT
CASSAAGPRTDTQYF
>-|TRBJ2-1|-|TRBV19
TGTGCCAGTAGTAGCGACCGAAGATACTACAATGAGCAGTTCTTC
CASSSDRRYYNEQFF
>-|TRBJ2-3|many|TRBV4-3
TGCGCCAGCAGCCAAGAGACTAGTCCGGTGGATACGCAGTATTTT
CASSQETSPVDTQYF
>-|TRBJ1-1|-|TRBV6-2/TRBV6-3
TGTGCCAGCAGTTACGCCTTTGAGTTCACTGAAGCTTTCTTT
CASSYAFEFTEAFF
>-|TRBJ2-5|few|TRBV20-1
TGCAGTGCAACCGGGAGTGAGGGGTGGGAGACCCAGTACTTC
CSATGSEGWETQYF